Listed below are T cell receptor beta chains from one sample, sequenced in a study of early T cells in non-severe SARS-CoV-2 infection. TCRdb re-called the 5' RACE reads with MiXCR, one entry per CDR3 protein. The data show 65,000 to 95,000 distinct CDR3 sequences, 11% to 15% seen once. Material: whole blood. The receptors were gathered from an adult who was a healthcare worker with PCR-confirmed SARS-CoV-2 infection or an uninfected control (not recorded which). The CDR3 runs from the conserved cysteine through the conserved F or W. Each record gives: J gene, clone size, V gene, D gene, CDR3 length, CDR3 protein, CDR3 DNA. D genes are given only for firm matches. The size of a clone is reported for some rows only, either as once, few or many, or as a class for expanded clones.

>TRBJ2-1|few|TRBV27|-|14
CASSLVTPDNEQFF
TGTGCCAGCAGTTTGGTTACGCCAGACAATGAGCAGTTCTTC
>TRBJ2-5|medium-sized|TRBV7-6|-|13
CASSLERVNSQYF
TGTGCCAGCAGCTTAGAGCGTGTGAACTCCCAATACTTC
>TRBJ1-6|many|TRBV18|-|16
CASSPPGQGRNSPLHF
TGTGCCAGCTCACCACCGGGGCAGGGGCGTAATTCACCCCTCCACTTT
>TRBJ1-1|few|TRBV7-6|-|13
CASSSGMNTEAFF
TGTGCCAGCAGCTCCGGGATGAACACTGAAGCTTTCTTT
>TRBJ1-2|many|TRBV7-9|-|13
CASSLEVNYGYTF
TGTGCCAGCAGCTTAGAAGTAAACTATGGCTACACCTTC
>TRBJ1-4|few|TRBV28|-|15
CASRRRPMWDEKLFF
TGTGCCAGCAGACGTCGTCCCATGTGGGATGAAAAACTGTTTTTT
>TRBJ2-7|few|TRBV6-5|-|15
CASSYSEGTTYEQYF
TGTGCCAGCAGTTACTCGGAAGGGACCACCTACGAGCAGTACTTC
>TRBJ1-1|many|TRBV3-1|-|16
CASRRKGRGPNTEAFF
TGTGCCAGCAGACGAAAAGGTAGGGGACCGAACACTGAAGCTTTCTTT
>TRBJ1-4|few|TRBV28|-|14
CASRRGGTNEKLFF
TGTGCCAGCAGACGGGGAGGGACTAATGAAAAACTGTTTTTT
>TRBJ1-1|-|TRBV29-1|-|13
CSGRIPMNTEAFF
TGCAGCGGGAGGATACCTATGAACACTGAAGCTTTCTTT
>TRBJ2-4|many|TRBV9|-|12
CASSVDGNIQYF
TGTGCCAGCAGCGTAGATGGGAACATTCAGTACTTC
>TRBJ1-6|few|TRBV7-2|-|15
CASTRDGSYNSPLHF
TGTGCCAGCACCCGTGACGGCTCCTATAATTCACCCCTCCACTTT
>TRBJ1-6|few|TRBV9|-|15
CASSVQGQGNSPLHF
TGTGCCAGCAGCGTACAGGGTCAGGGGAATTCACCCCTCCACTTT
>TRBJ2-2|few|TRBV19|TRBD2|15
CASSLGGSLTGELFF
TGTGCCAGTAGCCTCGGGGGGTCCCTCACCGGGGAGCTGTTTTTT
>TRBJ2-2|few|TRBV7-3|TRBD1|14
CASSLDRTNGELFF
TGTGCCAGCAGCTTGGACAGGACGAACGGGGAGCTGTTTTTT
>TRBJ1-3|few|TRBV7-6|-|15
CASSLGGNSGNTIYF
TGTGCCAGCAGCTTAGGAGGAAACTCTGGAAACACCATATATTTT
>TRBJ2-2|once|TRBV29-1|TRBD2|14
CSVPGGAATGELFF
TGCAGCGTTCCCGGGGGGGCGGCCACCGGGGAGCTGTTTTTT
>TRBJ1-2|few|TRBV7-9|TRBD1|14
CASSLAGQPYGYTF
TGTGCCAGCAGCTTAGCGGGACAGCCTTATGGCTACACCTTC
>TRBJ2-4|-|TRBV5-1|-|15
CASSLSTEAKNIQYF
TGCGCCAGCAGTTTGTCGACAGAAGCCAAAAACATTCAGTACTTC
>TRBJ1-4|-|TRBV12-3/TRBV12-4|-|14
CASVFRDINEKLFF
TGTGCCAGCGTCTTCCGGGACATTAATGAAAAACTGTTTTTT
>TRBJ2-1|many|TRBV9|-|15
CASSVSGLTTNEQFF
TGTGCCAGCAGCGTATCCGGACTAACCACCAATGAGCAGTTCTTC
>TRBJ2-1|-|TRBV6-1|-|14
CASSEQGPYNEQFF
TGTGCCAGCAGTGAACAGGGCCCCTACAATGAGCAGTTCTTC
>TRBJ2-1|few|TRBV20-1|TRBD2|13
CSAERDFRNEQFF
TGCAGTGCTGAGCGGGACTTTCGCAATGAGCAGTTCTTC
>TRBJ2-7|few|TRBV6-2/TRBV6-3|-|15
CASSYGTESSYEQYF
TGTGCCAGCAGTTATGGGACTGAAAGCTCCTACGAGCAGTACTTC
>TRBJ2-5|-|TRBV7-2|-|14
CASSLARGDETQYF
TGTGCCAGCAGCTTAGCACGGGGTGATGAGACCCAGTACTTC
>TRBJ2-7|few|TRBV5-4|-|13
CASSRTSTYEQYF
TGTGCCAGCAGCCGAACTAGCACCTACGAGCAGTACTTC
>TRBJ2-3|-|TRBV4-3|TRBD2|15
CASSQEWGGADTQYF
TGCGCCAGCAGCCAAGAATGGGGGGGGGCAGATACGCAGTATTTT
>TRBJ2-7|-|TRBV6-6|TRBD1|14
CASSHGGQGRPKYF
TGTGCCAGCAGTCACGGGGGACAGGGAAGGCCTAAGTACTTC
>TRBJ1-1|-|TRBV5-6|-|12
CASSFQNTEAFF
TGTGCCAGCAGCTTTCAAAACACTGAAGCTTTCTTT
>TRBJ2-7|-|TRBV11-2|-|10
CASSLGEQYF
TGTGCCAGCAGCTTAGGCGAGCAGTACTTC
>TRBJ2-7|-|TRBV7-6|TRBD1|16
CASSPGTGGNGYEQYF
TGTGCCAGCAGCCCGGGGACAGGGGGCAACGGGTACGAGCAGTACTTC
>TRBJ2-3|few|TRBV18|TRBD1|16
CASSPPTRGQSWPAYF
TGTGCCAGCTCACCACCAACCCGGGGACAGTCTTGGCCCGCGTATTTT
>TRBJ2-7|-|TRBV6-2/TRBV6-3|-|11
CASQGLHEQYF
TGTGCCAGCCAGGGGCTCCACGAGCAGTACTTC
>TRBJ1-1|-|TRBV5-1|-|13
CASSFDRNTEAFF
TGCGCCAGCAGCTTTGACAGGAACACTGAAGCTTTCTTT
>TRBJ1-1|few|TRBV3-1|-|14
CASSQDRENTEAFF
TGTGCCAGCAGCCAAGATCGGGAGAACACTGAAGCTTTCTTT
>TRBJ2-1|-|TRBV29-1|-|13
CSVEDRQGIEQFF
TGCAGCGTTGAAGATCGCCAGGGGATTGAGCAGTTCTTC
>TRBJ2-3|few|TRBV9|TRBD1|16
CASSVVGQGFTDTQYF
TGTGCCAGCAGCGTAGTAGGACAGGGATTCACAGATACGCAGTATTTT
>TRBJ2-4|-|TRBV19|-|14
CASSRTILVSLQYF
TGTGCCAGTAGCCGGACAATTTTAGTAAGCCTTCAGTACTTC
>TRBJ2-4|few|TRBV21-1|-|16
CASIPLRPQGKNIQYF
TGTGCCAGCATCCCTCTACGGCCTCAGGGCAAAAACATTCAGTACTTC
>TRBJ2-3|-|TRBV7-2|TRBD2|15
CASSPSGGPSDTQYF
TGTGCCAGCAGCCCAAGCGGGGGACCCTCAGATACGCAGTATTTT